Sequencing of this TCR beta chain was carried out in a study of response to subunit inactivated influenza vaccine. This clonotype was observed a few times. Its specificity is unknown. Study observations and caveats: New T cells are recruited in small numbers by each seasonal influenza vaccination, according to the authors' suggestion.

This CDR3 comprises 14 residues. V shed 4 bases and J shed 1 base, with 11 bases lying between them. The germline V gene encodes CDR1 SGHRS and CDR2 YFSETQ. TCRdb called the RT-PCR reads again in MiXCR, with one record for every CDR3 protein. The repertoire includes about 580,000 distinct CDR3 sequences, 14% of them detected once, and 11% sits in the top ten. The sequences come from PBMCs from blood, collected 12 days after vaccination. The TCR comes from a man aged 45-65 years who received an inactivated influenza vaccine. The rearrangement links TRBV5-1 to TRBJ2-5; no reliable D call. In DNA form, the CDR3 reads TGCGCCAGCAGCGTTCACCCCCTCCAAGAGACCCAGTACTTC. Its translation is CASSVHPLQETQYF.